These 18 T cell receptor beta chains originate from one sample sequenced in a study of blood T cell repertoires in COVID-19. Here immunoSEQ multiplex PCR was the method, and the copy in TCRdb shows in-frame clones only, minus some. The data show around 700,000 clones, 90% seen once. The sample taken for sequencing was peripheral blood. Receptors were obtained from a woman between 18 and 29 years old with acute or convalescent COVID-19.

The V and J genes are TRBV28 and TRBJ2-3; D might be TRBD2 (6 bases). The CDR3 runs to 15 residues. The germline V gene has CDR1 MDHEN and CDR2 SYDVKM. Trimming stripped 3 bases from V and 2 bases from J, with 12 bases between. CDR3 protein: CASSLEGLSTDTQYF. The CDR3 DNA reads TGTGCCAGCAGTTTGGAGGGTCTATCCACAGATACGCAGTATTTT.

The chain couples TRBV12-5 to TRBJ1-6; D might be TRBD1 (6 bases). This CDR3 has 16 amino acids. V lost 7 bases to trimming and J lost 5 bases, with 18 bases between them. The germline V gene has CDR1 LGHNT and CDR2 FRNRAP. The CDR3 DNA reads as TGTGCTAGTGCCACCCTACAGGGAAGGGATAATTCACCCCTCCACTTT. It yields the protein CASATLQGRDNSPLHF.

This chain joins TRBV28 and TRBJ2-7, with 7 bases aligning to TRBD2. J lost 12 bases, V lost 3 bases, and 8 bases had no gene match. The germline V gene encodes CDR1 MDHEN and CDR2 SYDVKM. CDR3 length equals 12 residues. CDR3 sequence: CASSFAPGRTYF. The CDR3, as DNA: TGTGCCAGCAGTTTCGCTCCCGGGAGGACGTACTTC.

This chain joins TRBV10-3 and TRBJ1-2; weak D call: TRBD1 (6 bases). Per germline, CDR1 ENHRY and CDR2 SYGVKD. Trimming took 4 bases from V and 4 from J, leaving 13 bases between them. The CDR3 sequence is 14 residues long. CDR3 sequence reads: CAISGERDIYGYTF. CDR3 bases: TGTGCCATCAGTGGGGAGCGGGACATCTATGGCTACACCTTC.

The chain employs TRBV5-1 and TRBJ2-2; 7 bases are shared with TRBD1. V was clipped by 0 bases and J by 4 bases; unmatched bases: 6. Germline CDR1 SGHRS, CDR2 YFSETQ. The CDR3 loop spans 16 amino acids. This CDR3 is CASSLAGTDSTGELFF. CDR3 nucleotide sequence: TGCGCCAGCAGCTTGGCCGGGACAGATAGCACCGGGGAGCTGTTTTTT. Complete variable domain (other parts from reference TRBV5-1 and TRBJ2-2): KAGVTQTPRYLIKTRGQQVTLSCSPISGHRSVSWYQQTPGQGLQFLFEYFSETQRNKGNFPGRFSGRQFSNSRSEMNVSTLELGDSALYLCASSLAGTDSTGELFFGEGSRLTVL.

Details on this clone: The sample carries other DNA sequences with the same CDR3. The rearrangement links TRBV9 to TRBJ1-1; 8 positions agree with TRBD1. CDR1 and CDR2 from the germline V gene are SGDLS and YYNGEE. The trim removed 0 bases at V and 5 bases at J, leaving 3 bases unmatched. The CDR3 has 14 residues. CDR3 sequence (DNA): TGTGCCAGCAGCGTAGAACAGGGGGGGACTGAAGCTTTCTTT. Translated, it gives CASSVEQGGTEAFF.

The genes are TRBV27 and TRBJ1-2, with a weak D call TRBD1 (6 bases). Per the germline V gene, CDR1 is MNHEY and CDR2 is SMNVEV (reference sequence). V gave up 5 bases and J gave up 8 bases, with 15 bases separating them. This CDR3 contains 13 residues. The CDR3 region is CASSPDSREGYTF. The CDR3 DNA reads as TGTGCCAGCAGTCCGGACAGCCGAGAAGGCTACACCTTC.

V and J are TRBV30 and TRBJ2-1; the D gene is possibly TRBD2 (5 bases). Germline V gives CDR1 GTSNPN, CDR2 SVGIG (reference sequence). The V end lost 3 bases, the J end lost 7 bases, and 10 bases lay between the germline ends. This CDR3 region has 12 residues. The CDR3 protein is CAWSGVGNEQFF. CDR3 nucleotide sequence: TGTGCCTGGAGCGGGGTTGGGAATGAGCAGTTCTTC.

CDR3 bases: TGTGCCAGCAGCCTAGCGGGGGGGATTTACAATGAGCAGTTCTTC. This codes for CASSLAGGIYNEQFF. The chain joins TRBV11-2 to TRBJ2-1, with TRBD2 matching over 12 bases. The CDR3 has 15 residues. Germline V lookup: CDR1 SGHAT, CDR2 FQNNGV. V lost 5 bases and J lost 4; bases outside the gene matches: 3.

This clone turned up a few times. The genes are TRBV6-4 and TRBJ1-2; 7 bases map to TRBD1. The V and J ends lost 3 bases and 7 bases, in that order; junction bases with no gene match: 8. The germline V gene encodes CDR1 MRHNA and CDR2 SNTAGT. This CDR3 region has 14 residues. The CDR3 DNA follows: TGTGCCAGCAGTGAAACAGAGGCAGGGGGTGGCTACACCTTC. Translated: CASSETEAGGGYTF.

J is TRBJ1-2 and V is TRBV2; D uncertain. The V gene's germline CDR1 is SNHLY and CDR2 FYNNEI. The CDR3 spans 14 residues. The V gene lost 3 bases and the J gene lost 3 bases, with 11 bases spanning the gap. The CDR3 DNA reads as TGTGCCAGCAGTGATCAGGCCCAAGACTATGGCTACACCTTC. This sequence encodes CASSDQAQDYGYTF.

V gene TRBV7-6 combines with J gene TRBJ1-3; the D gene is possibly TRBD1 (6 bases). The CDR3 sequence is 15 residues long. Per the germline V gene, CDR1 is SGHVS and CDR2 is FNYEAQ. Trimming pared 1 base from V and 4 bases from J, leaving 11 bases between. CDR3 nucleotides: TGTGCCAGCAGCTTAGAGGGGGGGTACGGAAACACCATATATTTT. Protein product: CASSLEGGYGNTIYF.

The chain combines TRBV25-1 with TRBJ1-6; TRBD1 matches 11 bases. The V segment lost 5 bases and the J segment 7 bases; nucleotides outside the gene matches: 7. From germline, CDR1 is MGHDK and CDR2 SYGVNS. CDR3 length: 16 amino acids. The DNA of the CDR3 is TGTGCCAGCAGTCCGGGACAGGGGGTCGCAAATTCACCCCTCCACTTT. It yields the protein CASSPGQGVANSPLHF.

In this sample, this clone turned up once. This chain links TRBV6-5 with TRBJ2-7, with TRBD1 as a possible D gene (6 bases). Trimming stripped 10 bases from V and 4 bases from J, with 23 bases between. The CDR3 sequence is 15 residues long. CDR1 and CDR2 (germline): MNHEY, SVGAGI. CDR3 residues: CATSSDETGEYEQYF. DNA for the CDR3: TGTGCCACCTCCTCGGATGAGACAGGCGAATACGAGCAGTACTTC.

This rearrangement joins TRBV11-2 to TRBJ2-7; 7 bases agree with TRBD1. V lost 2 bases, J lost 6 bases, and 7 bases stayed unmatched. CDR3 size: 14 residues. Germline V gene data show CDR1 as SGHAT and CDR2 as FQNNGV. CDR3 residues: CASSLRQGLSEQYF. CDR3 DNA: TGTGCCAGCAGCTTAAGACAGGGTCTGTCCGAGCAGTACTTC.

CDR3 sequence: CASSQEGLHTGELFF. For the CDR3, the DNA is TGTGCCAGCAGCCAAGAGGGACTCCACACCGGGGAGCTGTTTTTT. The rearrangement links TRBV4-2 to TRBJ2-2; D might be TRBD2 (6 bases). Trimming took 0 bases from V and 3 from J, leaving 8 bases between them. The germline V gene encodes CDR1 LGHNA and CDR2 YNFKEQ. The CDR3 length is 15 residues.

The rearrangement joins TRBV5-6 to TRBJ1-6, with unresolved D. In germline, CDR1 is SGHDT, CDR2 YYEEEE. There are 16 residues in the CDR3. V was trimmed by 0 bases and J by 6 bases, leaving 13 bases between them. CDR3 sequence: CASSLGSGPSNSPLHF. In DNA form, the CDR3 reads TGTGCCAGCAGCTTGGGGTCAGGTCCCTCTAATTCACCCCTCCACTTT. Combining the CDR3 with reference TRBV5-6 and TRBJ1-6 gives the whole variable domain DAGVTQSPTHLIKTRGQQVTLRCSPKSGHDTVSWYQQALGQGPQFIFQYYEEEERQRGNFPDRFSGHQFPNYSSELNVNALLLGDSALYLCASSLGSGPSNSPLHFGNGTRLTVT.

The chain couples TRBV30 to TRBJ2-1; no clear D. Germline V gene lookup returns CDR1 GTSNPN and CDR2 SVGIG (reference sequence). This CDR3 contains 14 residues. V was pared by 4 bases and J by 3 bases, with 13 bases between. Written as DNA, the CDR3 is TGTGCCTGGACCCCGGGTCCGGGCTACAATGAGCAGTTCTTC. Residues: CAWTPGPGYNEQFF.